A selection of T cell receptor beta chains follows, all from one sample in a study of regulatory T cells in long-lasting Graves disease. TCRdb re-derived calls from the multiplex PCR reads in MiXCR, one entry per CDR3 protein. The sample records hundreds of thousands of distinct CDR3 sequences, approximately 15% being singletons. These data were likewise used in another study, on T cells in Graves' hyperthyroidism and ophthalmopathy.

The sample in question was peripheral blood mononuclear cells (PBMCs), obtained at new diagnosis, from a patient treated with antithyroid drugs. These receptors were collected from a woman in her twenties or thirties with Graves disease. Both conserved end residues are part of each CDR3. D genes are given only for firm matches. The listing skips clone size in some rows; elsewhere it reads once, few, many or a size class.

D gene: NA
J gene: TRBJ2-6
clone size: NA
V gene: TRBV7-3
CDR3 DNA: TGTGCCAGCAGCTTAATCGGCTCTGGGGCCAACGTCCTGACTTTC
CDR3 protein: CASSLIGSGANVLTF

D gene: NA
J gene: TRBJ1-1
clone size: many
V gene: TRBV9
CDR3 DNA: TGTGCCAGCAGCGTTTTAGGGGGGAACACTGAAGCTTTCTTT
CDR3 protein: CASSVLGGNTEAFF

D gene: NA
J gene: TRBJ1-2
clone size: NA
V gene: TRBV12-3/TRBV12-4
CDR3 DNA: TGTGCCAGCAGTCGAAGGGCGAATGATGGCTACACCTTC
CDR3 protein: CASSRRANDGYTF

D gene: TRBD1
J gene: TRBJ1-2
clone size: once
V gene: TRBV30
CDR3 DNA: TGTGCCTGGAGTTTCACCCTAGTTCTTCGAAGGACAGGGGACGATACTGGCTACACCTTC
CDR3 protein: CAWSFTLVLRRTGDDTGYTF

D gene: TRBD1
J gene: TRBJ1-1
clone size: NA
V gene: TRBV5-5
CDR3 DNA: TGTGCCAGCAGCTCGTCGACAGGGGTGAACACTGAAGCTTTCTTT
CDR3 protein: CASSSSTGVNTEAFF

D gene: TRBD1
J gene: TRBJ2-7
clone size: few
V gene: TRBV19
CDR3 DNA: TGTGCCACTACGGGACAGGGGGCTTACGAGCAGTACTTC
CDR3 protein: CATTGQGAYEQYF

D gene: NA
J gene: TRBJ2-3
clone size: NA
V gene: TRBV11-2
CDR3 DNA: TGTGCCAGCAGCTTGGAGAATACGCAGTATTTT
CDR3 protein: CASSLENTQYF

D gene: TRBD2
J gene: TRBJ2-1
clone size: few
V gene: TRBV7-6
CDR3 DNA: TGTGCCAGCAGCTCTTCTAGCGGCACCTACAATGAGCAGTTCTTC
CDR3 protein: CASSSSSGTYNEQFF

D gene: TRBD1
J gene: TRBJ2-2
clone size: few
V gene: TRBV19
CDR3 DNA: TGTGCCAGTAGCCGACAGGGGTACACCGGGGAGCTGTTTTTT
CDR3 protein: CASSRQGYTGELFF

D gene: NA
J gene: TRBJ2-7
clone size: many
V gene: TRBV28
CDR3 DNA: TGTGCCAGCAGTTTAAAGGGGGCCCTGATGGAGGGAACTTCCTACGAGCAGTACTTC
CDR3 protein: CASSLKGALMEGTSYEQYF

D gene: NA
J gene: TRBJ2-7
clone size: NA
V gene: TRBV6-1
CDR3 DNA: TGTGCCAGCAGTCTGACAGGCGGGCAGTACTTC
CDR3 protein: CASSLTGGQYF

D gene: TRBD1
J gene: TRBJ1-1
clone size: many
V gene: TRBV18
CDR3 DNA: TGTGCCACTGTGAAAACCGGGACAGGGGACACTGAAGCTTTCTTT
CDR3 protein: CATVKTGTGDTEAFF

D gene: NA
J gene: TRBJ1-5
clone size: many
V gene: TRBV12-3/TRBV12-4
CDR3 DNA: TGTGCCAGCAGTTTCGTCGGCGGCCGCTATAGCAATCAGCCCCAGCATTTT
CDR3 protein: CASSFVGGRYSNQPQHF

D gene: NA
J gene: TRBJ2-2
clone size: NA
V gene: TRBV20-1
CDR3 DNA: TGCAGTGCCAAGGACGGGGGATGGACCGGGGAGCTGTTTTTT
CDR3 protein: CSAKDGGWTGELFF

D gene: NA
J gene: TRBJ2-1
clone size: NA
V gene: TRBV6-1
CDR3 DNA: TGTGCCAGCAGCCGTGGGGGGAGAGGTGACAATGAGCAGTTCTTC
CDR3 protein: CASSRGGRGDNEQFF

D gene: NA
J gene: TRBJ2-3
clone size: many
V gene: TRBV3-1
CDR3 DNA: TGTGCCAGCAGCTCAACGGGGCCTTCGGATACGCAGTATTTT
CDR3 protein: CASSSTGPSDTQYF

D gene: NA
J gene: TRBJ2-1
clone size: many
V gene: TRBV12-3/TRBV12-4
CDR3 DNA: TGTGCCAGCAGTAGTCAGGCGAGCTCCTACAATGAGCAGTTCTTC
CDR3 protein: CASSSQASSYNEQFF